The rows below give T cell receptor beta chains drawn from one sample of a study of PD-L1 blockade in urothelial cancer. Generated by immunoSEQ multiplex PCR, the TCRdb table keeps only in-frame clones and is missing some. The sample consists of about 87,000 clones, about 83% of them appearing once. The sequences come from PBMCs, collected around atezolizumab (anti-PD-L1) treatment. All receptors derive from a man aged 60-69 years with urothelial cancer. Each CDR3 is given with its conserved first and last residue. D genes are given only for firm matches. Not all rows give a size; the values are once, few, many and, for expanded clones, a class.

d_gene	v_gene	abundance	j_gene	CDR3aa	CDR3nt
.	TRBV5-1	.	TRBJ2-5	CASSGGAWRSSRETQYF	TGCGCCAGCAGCGGGGGGGCGTGGCGGAGCTCCCGAGAGACCCAGTACTTC
TRBD1	TRBV10-3	.	TRBJ2-1	CAISVDDRVNEQFF	TGTGCCATCAGTGTAGATGACAGGGTCAATGAGCAGTTCTTC
TRBD2	TRBV6-1	.	TRBJ2-3	CAITKAGGTDTQYF	TGTGCCATTACGAAGGCGGGAGGTACAGATACGCAGTATTTT
TRBD2	TRBV5-6	.	TRBJ2-3	CASSLVLAGVADTQYF	TGTGCCAGCAGCTTGGTTCTAGCGGGAGTTGCAGATACGCAGTATTTT
TRBD1	TRBV7-9	.	TRBJ1-4	CASSVGIQGSTNEKLFF	TGTGCCAGCAGCGTAGGAATACAGGGGTCAACTAATGAAAAACTGTTTTTT
TRBD1	TRBV28	.	TRBJ2-3	CASSSSGTGSTDTQYF	TGTGCCAGCAGTTCGTCCGGGACAGGGAGCACAGATACGCAGTATTTT
.	TRBV4-2	.	TRBJ1-2	CASSQVTAGPNGGYTF	TGTGCCAGCAGCCAAGTGACAGCCGGGCCTAATGGCGGCTACACCTTC
TRBD1	TRBV5-4	.	TRBJ2-7	CASSFGTGPQSYEQYF	TGTGCCAGCAGCTTCGGGACAGGGCCACAATCCTACGAGCAGTACTTC
.	TRBV19	many	TRBJ1-1	CASSIAGPFEAFF	TGTGCCAGTAGTATAGCAGGGCCATTTGAAGCTTTCTTT
TRBD2	TRBV10-3	.	TRBJ2-3	CATRTSGGTDTQYF	TGTGCAACCAGGACTAGCGGGGGCACAGATACGCAGTATTTT
.	TRBV19	.	TRBJ1-5	CASAGPYSNQPQHF	TGTGCCAGTGCCGGTCCTTATAGCAATCAGCCCCAGCATTTT
.	TRBV7-9	few	TRBJ1-2	CASSPRRGTNYGYTF	TGTGCCAGCAGTCCGCGCCGGGGGACTAACTATGGCTACACCTTC
.	TRBV5-5	.	TRBJ2-2	CASSLAQQGGRTGELFF	TGTGCCAGCAGCTTAGCCCAACAGGGGGGGCGCACCGGGGAGCTGTTTTTT
TRBD1	TRBV2	.	TRBJ1-4	CASTPGTGREKLFF	TGTGCCAGCACCCCCGGGACAGGGCGTGAAAAACTGTTTTTT
TRBD1	TRBV28	.	TRBJ1-5	CASTALGTGGRQPQHF	TGTGCCAGCACCGCCCTAGGGACAGGGGGCAGGCAGCCCCAGCATTTT
.	TRBV11-2	.	TRBJ2-7	CASSLAYEQYF	TGTGCCAGCAGTCTAGCCTACGAGCAGTACTTC
.	TRBV28	.	TRBJ1-5	CASSYATGHGQPQHF	TGTGCCAGCAGCTACGCGACAGGCCACGGCCAGCCCCAGCATTTT
TRBD1	TRBV7-2	once	TRBJ2-2	CASSPTGGHGELFF	TGTGCCAGCAGCCCGACAGGGGGCCACGGGGAGCTGTTTTTT
.	TRBV5-1	.	TRBJ1-6	CASSLDVLREYNSPLHF	TGCGCCAGCAGCTTGGATGTCTTGAGGGAATATAATTCACCCCTCCACTTT
.	TRBV2	.	TRBJ1-3	CASRIGQTGNTIYF	TGTGCCAGCAGGATCGGACAGACAGGAAACACCATATATTTT
TRBD2	TRBV7-9	.	TRBJ2-5	CASSGRRLAGVFQETQYF	TGTGCCAGCAGCGGACGGCGGCTAGCGGGGGTGTTTCAAGAGACCCAGTACTTC
TRBD2	TRBV7-9	.	TRBJ2-1	CASTLAGAKFHNEQFF	TGTGCCAGCACACTAGCGGGGGCCAAATTTCACAATGAGCAGTTCTTC
TRBD1	TRBV27	.	TRBJ1-1	CASSPRQGGTEAFF	TGTGCCAGCAGTCCCCGACAGGGTGGGACTGAAGCTTTCTTT
TRBD2	TRBV15	.	TRBJ2-1	CATSRTRTSGTDEQFF	TGTGCCACCAGCAGGACCAGGACTAGCGGGACCGATGAGCAGTTCTTC
TRBD2	TRBV18	.	TRBJ2-1	CASSPTSGSLTFDNEQFF	TGTGCCAGCTCCCCAACTAGCGGGAGTTTGACTTTCGACAATGAGCAGTTCTTC
.	TRBV6-1	.	TRBJ2-3	CASSEAPADTQYF	TGTGCCAGCAGTGAGGCCCCCGCAGATACGCAGTATTTT
TRBD2	TRBV5-1	.	TRBJ2-2	CASSLSSGNTGELFF	TGCGCCAGCAGTCTATCTAGCGGGAACACCGGGGAGCTGTTTTTT
.	TRBV28	.	TRBJ2-1	CASFHRVGNEQFF	TGTGCCAGCTTTCACAGGGTGGGCAATGAGCAGTTCTTC
TRBD2	TRBV7-9	.	TRBJ2-1	CASRPLAGGENEQFF	TGTGCCAGCAGACCCCTAGCGGGGGGCGAGAATGAGCAGTTCTTC
.	TRBV18	.	TRBJ2-3	CASSPYTDTQYF	TGTGCCAGCTCACCTTACACAGATACGCAGTATTTT
TRBD2	TRBV7-7	.	TRBJ2-3	CASSFQAAGGRTDTQYF	TGTGCCAGCAGCTTCCAAGCGGCGGGGGGCCGCACAGATACGCAGTATTTT
TRBD2	TRBV4-3	.	TRBJ2-7	CASSLGLAGEQYF	TGCGCCAGCAGCTTGGGACTAGCGGGCGAGCAGTACTTC
TRBD1	TRBV7-9	.	TRBJ2-7	CASTGGETGAYEQYF	TGTGCCAGCACCGGCGGTGAAACAGGGGCCTACGAGCAGTACTTC
.	TRBV7-9	.	TRBJ1-1	CASSLDVGGWGAEAFF	TGTGCCAGCAGCTTAGATGTAGGGGGTTGGGGCGCTGAAGCTTTCTTT
.	TRBV10-3	.	TRBJ2-2	CAITSRGRGDTGELFF	TGTGCCATCACCTCTAGGGGCAGGGGGGACACCGGGGAGCTGTTTTTT